A selection of T cell receptor beta chains follows, all from one sample in a study of blood T cell repertoires in COVID-19. Sequenced by immunoSEQ multiplex PCR; TCRdb stores in-frame clones only, minus some. Seen here are approximately 170,000 clones, around 78% observed once, and the top ten hold roughly 4.5%. The sequencing input was PBMCs or T cells enriched from blood (not recorded which). The receptors originated from a woman aged 50 to 60 who had recovered from COVID-19. The conserved cysteine and the conserved F or W are not part of the CDR3 here. The size entry is marked missing in some rows and otherwise reads once, few, many or a size class.

.	TRBV28	TRBJ1-5	ASSQTQGAQPQH
.	TRBV6-5	TRBJ2-1	ASSYSALDSREQF
.	TRBV14	TRBJ2-2	ASSPQGTGELF
.	TRBV6-1	TRBJ1-5	ASSEPGQFHQPQH
.	TRBV7-9	TRBJ1-1	ASSFGRTGTEAF
.	TRBV30	TRBJ1-6	ARRQSSSYNSPLH
.	TRBV7-8	TRBJ1-3	ASSSTGVPSGNTIY
.	TRBV27	TRBJ2-1	ASIRTSGGNEQF
few	TRBV9	TRBJ2-5	ASSVLGAETQY
.	TRBV6-2/TRBV6-3	TRBJ2-5	ASSPGTGARETQY
once	TRBV7-9	TRBJ1-2	ASSSFTRNGYT
few	TRBV6-6	TRBJ1-5	ASSPSFTGDSNQPQH
once	TRBV13	TRBJ1-1	ASSPQGRVTEAF
.	TRBV10-2	TRBJ2-3	ASTRQGAGTDTQY